This T cell receptor (beta chain) was profiled in a study of blood T cell repertoires in COVID-19. Study in general: Acute and convalescent COVID-19 specimens originated in the United States, Italy and Spain. From T cells, B-cell-depleted T cells, or PBMCs came the material, which was cDNA or gDNA.

The CDR3 runs to 13 residues. Trimming pared 3 bases from V and 7 bases from J, leaving 15 bases between. Germline V gene lookup returns CDR1 DFQATT and CDR2 SNEGSKA (reference sequence). In the original analysis: The authors estimated nucleated cell counts from reference gene primer amplification. Using immunoSEQ multiplex PCR, the repertoire was profiled, and TCRdb retains in-frame clones only, with some absent. That table is the source of V, J and clone size, and D and trimming were worked out from the DNA. This table holds 280,000 or so clones, around 89% found once. Sample: PBMCs or T cells enriched from blood (not recorded which). The receptor comes from a woman between 18 and 29 years old with acute COVID-19. V gene TRBV20-1 combines with J gene TRBJ1-2, with a tentative D call TRBD1 (5 bases). The CDR3 DNA reads as TGCAGTGCTAGTCAGGGCACCTGGGGTGGCTACACCTTC. Its translation: CSASQGTWGGYTF.